This TCR beta chain was recorded in a study of OX40 agonist ivuxolimab in advanced cancers. Sampling times: baseline, cycle 4 day 1, cycle 7 day 1. The assay was immunoSEQ multiplex PCR, and TCRdb's table has in-frame clones only and misses some. The sample includes approximately 90,000 clones, about 88% of them seen just once. This sample comprised CD4+ or CD8+ T cells sorted from blood, obtained in a trial of the OX40 agonist ivuxolimab. The TCR originated in an adult with an advanced solid tumor such as melanoma, head and neck, liver or kidney cancer.

CDR3 loop: CASSLAGTVGELFF. The CDR3 region has the DNA TGTGCCAGCAGCTTAGCCGGGACAGTCGGGGAGCTGTTTTTT. The gene calls are TRBV11-2 and TRBJ2-2; 7 nucleotides agree with TRBD1. Trimming took 1 base from V and 7 from J; bases not matched to a gene: 3. The CDR3 consists of 14 residues. Looked up from germline, CDR1 is SGHAT and CDR2 is FQNNGV.